The clone carrying this T cell receptor (beta chain) was found many times. The antigen remains unidentified. This CDR3 has 13 amino acids. Germline V gives CDR1 SGHTA, CDR2 FQGNSA. Trimming took off 1 base at V and 6 bases at J, with 10 bases between the two ends. Researchers made TCR cDNA using 5'RACE template switching, and this step added a universal primer site and UMIs. TCRdb processed the 5' RACE reads anew with MiXCR; each CDR3 protein has one entry. The sample carries about 250,000 distinct CDR3 sequences, more than 3.5% recorded once. The sample originates from a study of T cells after yellow fever vaccination. Overall study results and limits: Abundant clonotypes from the bulk population could contaminate FACS-sorted repertoires. A secondary response was less intense yet reached its peak sooner, at day 5 versus 15. Primary-vaccination clones mostly resurfaced post-booster (under 98% CD4, 75% to 90% CD8).

This clonotype was obtained from a man younger than 35 who received the YFV17D yellow fever vaccine. This sequence joins TRBV7-2 and TRBJ2-7, with D possibly called TRBD1 or TRBD2 (5 bases each). The input for sequencing was PBMCs, taken 15 days after the yellow fever booster vaccination. The CDR3, as DNA: TGTGCCAGCAGCTTAGTTACAGGACTCGAGCAGTACTTC. Its translation: CASSLVTGLEQYF. Looking up the rest from reference TRBV7-2 and TRBJ2-7 gives the full variable domain: GAGVSQSPSNKVTEKGKDVELRCDPISGHTALYWYRQSLGQGLEFLIYFQGNSAPDKSGLPSDRFSAERTGGSVSTLTIQRTQQEDSAVYLCASSLVTGLEQYFGPGTRLTVT.